The clone carrying this T cell receptor beta chain was detected only once. Its antigen is currently unknown. This entry is derived from a study of T cell responses to AZD1222 COVID-19 vaccine. Study outcomes and limitations: Increased Spike-specific TCR breadth and depth were observed after two AZD1222 doses.

This CDR3 is built from 14 residues. With 0 bases clipped from V and 2 bases from J, the junction kept 1 base outside the gene matches. The germline V gene encodes CDR1 WNHNN and CDR2 SYGVQD (reference sequence). Sequencing was performed with immunoSEQ multiplex PCR; in TCRdb, only in-frame clones are kept and a portion is missing. The data hold more than 150,000 clones, with roughly nine tenths observed a single time. The sequence was obtained from an adult who received the AZD1222 COVID-19 vaccine. This chain joins TRBV10-1 and TRBJ2-7; 7 bases are a match to TRBD1. The sample consisted of peripheral blood, taken 28 days after the second AZD1222 dose. CDR3 nucleotides: TGCGCCAGCAGTGAGTCGGGACAGACCTACGAGCAGTACTTC. Protein: CASSESGQTYEQYF.